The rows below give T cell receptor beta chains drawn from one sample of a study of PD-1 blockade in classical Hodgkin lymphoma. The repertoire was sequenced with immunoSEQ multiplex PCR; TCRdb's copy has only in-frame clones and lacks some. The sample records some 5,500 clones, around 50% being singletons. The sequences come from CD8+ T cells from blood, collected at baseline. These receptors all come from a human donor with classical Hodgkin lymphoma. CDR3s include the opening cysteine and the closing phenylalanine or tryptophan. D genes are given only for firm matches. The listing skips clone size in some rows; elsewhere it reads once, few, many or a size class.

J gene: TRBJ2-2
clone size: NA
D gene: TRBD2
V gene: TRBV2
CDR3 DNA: TGTGCCAGCAGTGATTGGGTGGCCGGGACTAGCGGGAGAATTGTCGGGGAGCTGTTTTTT
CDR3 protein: CASSDWVAGTSGRIVGELFF

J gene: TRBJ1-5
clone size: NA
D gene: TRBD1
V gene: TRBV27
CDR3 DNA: TGTGCCAGCAGTACGGACAGGGGCCACAATCAGCCCCAGCATTTT
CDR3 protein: CASSTDRGHNQPQHF

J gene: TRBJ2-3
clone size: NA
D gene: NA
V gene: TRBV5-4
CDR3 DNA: TGTGCCAGCAGCCCCTGGTGGGGGGACACAGATACGCAGTATTTT
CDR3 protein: CASSPWWGDTDTQYF

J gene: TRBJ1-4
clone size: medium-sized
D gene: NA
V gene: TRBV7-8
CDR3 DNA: TGTGCCAGCAGCTTAGCTGCGGGTCCTAATGAAAAACTGTTTTTT
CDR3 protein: CASSLAAGPNEKLFF

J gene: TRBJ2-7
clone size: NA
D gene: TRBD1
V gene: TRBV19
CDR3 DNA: TGTGCCAGTAGTTTCGGACAGGGATCCAACGAGCAGTACTTC
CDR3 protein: CASSFGQGSNEQYF

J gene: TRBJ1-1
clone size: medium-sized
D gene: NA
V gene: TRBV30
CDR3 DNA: TGTGCCTGGAGCGGGGGGACCACTGAAGCTTTCTTT
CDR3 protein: CAWSGGTTEAFF

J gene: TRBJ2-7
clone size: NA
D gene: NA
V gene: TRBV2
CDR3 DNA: TGTGCCAGCGGGGTATCCTACGAGCAGTACTTC
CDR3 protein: CASGVSYEQYF

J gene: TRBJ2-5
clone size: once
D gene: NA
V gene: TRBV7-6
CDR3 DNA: TGTGCCAGCAGCTTAGGTCCGGGAGCGGAAGGGGAGACCCAGTACTTC
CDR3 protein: CASSLGPGAEGETQYF

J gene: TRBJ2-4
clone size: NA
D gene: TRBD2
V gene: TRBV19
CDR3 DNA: TGTGCCAGTAGCCCCGCGGGGGGGGTAGCCAAAAACATTCAGTACTTC
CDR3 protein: CASSPAGGVAKNIQYF

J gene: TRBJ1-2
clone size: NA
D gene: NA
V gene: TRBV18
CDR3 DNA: TGTGCCAGCTCACCACCGTCGGGATACAGGTTGCTAGGTGGCTACACCTTC
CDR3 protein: CASSPPSGYRLLGGYTF

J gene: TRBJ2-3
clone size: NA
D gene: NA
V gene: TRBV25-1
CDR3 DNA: TGTGCCAGCACCAGAGTGGGATTCGGAGATACGCAGTATTTT
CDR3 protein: CASTRVGFGDTQYF

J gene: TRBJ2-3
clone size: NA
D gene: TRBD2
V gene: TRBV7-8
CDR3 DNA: TGTGCCAGCAGCATAGGACTAGCGGGAGTGGTCCCTTACACAGATACGCAGTATTTT
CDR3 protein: CASSIGLAGVVPYTDTQYF

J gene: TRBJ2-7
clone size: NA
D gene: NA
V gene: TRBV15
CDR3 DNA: TGTGCCACCATCCCGGGACACCTTTCCTACGAGCAGTACTTC
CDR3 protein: CATIPGHLSYEQYF

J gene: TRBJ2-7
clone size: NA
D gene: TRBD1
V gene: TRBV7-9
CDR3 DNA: TGTGCCAGCAGCTACCCACAGGGGGCTGTCTACGAGCAGTACTTC
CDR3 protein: CASSYPQGAVYEQYF

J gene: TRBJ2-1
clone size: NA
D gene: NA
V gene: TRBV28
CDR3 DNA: TGTGCCAGCAGTTCCCTAGGAGGCAATGAGCAGTTCTTC
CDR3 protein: CASSSLGGNEQFF

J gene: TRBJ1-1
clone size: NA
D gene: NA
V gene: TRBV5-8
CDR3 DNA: TGTGCCAGCAGCTTAGTGTGGTCCGAAGCTTTCTTT
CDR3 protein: CASSLVWSEAFF

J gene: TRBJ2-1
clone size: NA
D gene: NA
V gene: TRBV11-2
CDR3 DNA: TGTGCCAGCAGCCCGTGGGCGGTCCACTCCTACAATGAGCAGTTCTTC
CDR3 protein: CASSPWAVHSYNEQFF

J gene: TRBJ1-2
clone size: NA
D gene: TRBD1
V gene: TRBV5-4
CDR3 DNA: TGTGCCAGCAGCGGGACAGGAGATGGCTACACCTTC
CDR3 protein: CASSGTGDGYTF

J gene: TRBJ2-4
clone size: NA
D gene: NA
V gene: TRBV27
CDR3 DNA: TGTGCCAGCAGTAGAGGTGGACATTTAGCCAAAAACATTCAGTACTTC
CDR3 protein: CASSRGGHLAKNIQYF

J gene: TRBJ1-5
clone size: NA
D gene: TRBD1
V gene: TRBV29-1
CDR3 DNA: TGCAGCGCTGGGACAGGGGGTCAGCCCCAGCATTTT
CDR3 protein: CSAGTGGQPQHF

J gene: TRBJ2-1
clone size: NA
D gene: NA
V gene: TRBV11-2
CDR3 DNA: TGTGCCAGCAGCTTAGCGTTGTATGAGCAGTTCTTC
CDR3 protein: CASSLALYEQFF

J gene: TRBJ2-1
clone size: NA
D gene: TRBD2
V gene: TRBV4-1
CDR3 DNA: TGCGCCAGCACAACTTTATCTGGGACTAGCGGAAATGAGCAGTTCTTC
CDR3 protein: CASTTLSGTSGNEQFF

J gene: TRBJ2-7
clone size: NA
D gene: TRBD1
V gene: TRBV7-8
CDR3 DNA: TGTGCCAGCAGCTCGGGGACAGGGGGCTTCTACGAGCAGTACTTC
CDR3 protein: CASSSGTGGFYEQYF

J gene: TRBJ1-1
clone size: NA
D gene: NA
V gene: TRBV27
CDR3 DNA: TGTGCCAGCAGTTCAATAGGTTTGAAGACTGAAGCTTTCTTT
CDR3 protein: CASSSIGLKTEAFF

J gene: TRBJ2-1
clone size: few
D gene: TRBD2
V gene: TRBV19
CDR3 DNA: TGTGCCAGTAGTATAGCCCCACTAGCGCACGTACCGCTCGAGCAGTTCTTC
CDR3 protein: CASSIAPLAHVPLEQFF

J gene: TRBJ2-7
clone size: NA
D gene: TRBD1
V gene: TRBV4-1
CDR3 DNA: TGCGCCAGCAGCTACGACAGGGGGTACGAGCAGTACTTC
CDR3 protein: CASSYDRGYEQYF

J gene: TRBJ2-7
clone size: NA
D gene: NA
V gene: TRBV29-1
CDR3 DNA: TGCAGCGTTGGGACCTACGAGCAGTACTTC
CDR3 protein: CSVGTYEQYF

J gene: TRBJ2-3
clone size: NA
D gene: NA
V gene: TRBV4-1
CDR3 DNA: TGCGCCAGCAGCCAGGGTCCCTTGCACCCGAGGACAGATACGCAGTATTTT
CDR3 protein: CASSQGPLHPRTDTQYF

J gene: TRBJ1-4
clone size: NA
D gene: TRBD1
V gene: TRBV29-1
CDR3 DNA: TGCAGCGCCTGGGGGCAGGGGGTTCCCTCTAATGAAAAACTGTTTTTT
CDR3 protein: CSAWGQGVPSNEKLFF

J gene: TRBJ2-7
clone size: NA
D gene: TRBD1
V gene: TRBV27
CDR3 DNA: TGTGCCAGCGCCCTAACAGGGGTTAGGGACGAGCAGTACTTC
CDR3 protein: CASALTGVRDEQYF

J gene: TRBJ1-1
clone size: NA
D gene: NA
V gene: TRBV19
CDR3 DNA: TGTGCCAGCTTTAGACCCACGACCGAAGCTTTCTTT
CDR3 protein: CASFRPTTEAFF

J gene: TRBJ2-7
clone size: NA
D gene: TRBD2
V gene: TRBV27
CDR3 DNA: TGTGCCAGCAGGGGTAGCGGGAGTTACGAGCAGTACTTC
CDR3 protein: CASRGSGSYEQYF

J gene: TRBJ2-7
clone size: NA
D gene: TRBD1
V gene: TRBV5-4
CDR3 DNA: TGTGCCAGCTTCGCCCGCGGCAGGGGGCGCGAACCCCGCTACGAGCAGTACTTC
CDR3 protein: CASFARGRGREPRYEQYF

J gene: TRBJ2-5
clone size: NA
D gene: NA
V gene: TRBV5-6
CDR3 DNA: TGTGCCAGCAGCCCGACACTGGCCGGGCAAGAGACCCAGTACTTC
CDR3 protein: CASSPTLAGQETQYF

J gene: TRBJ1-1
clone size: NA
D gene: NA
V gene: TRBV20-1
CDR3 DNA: TGCAACGGGGGCAACACTGAAGCTTTCTTT
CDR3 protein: CNGGNTEAFF

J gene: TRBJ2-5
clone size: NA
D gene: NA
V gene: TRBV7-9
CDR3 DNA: TGTGCCAGCAGCTCCACTGACCGGGACGGAGGTCAAGAGACCCAGTACTTC
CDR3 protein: CASSSTDRDGGQETQYF

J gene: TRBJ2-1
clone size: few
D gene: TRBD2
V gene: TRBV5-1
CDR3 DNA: TGCGCCAGCAGCTTGGCTAGCGGGGGCCGCAATGAGCAGTTCTTC
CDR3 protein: CASSLASGGRNEQFF

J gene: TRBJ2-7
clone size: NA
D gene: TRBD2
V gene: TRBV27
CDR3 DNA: TGTGCCAGCAGTTCGGGAGGGGGCTACGAGCAGTACTTC
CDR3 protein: CASSSGGGYEQYF

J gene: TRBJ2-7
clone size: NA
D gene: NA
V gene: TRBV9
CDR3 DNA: TGTGCCAGCAGCCCCTCCGGACAGTCCTACGAGCAGTACTTC
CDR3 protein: CASSPSGQSYEQYF

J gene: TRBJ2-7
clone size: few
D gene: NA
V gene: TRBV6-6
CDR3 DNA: TGTGCCACCCTATCCGGGGACGAGCAGTACTTC
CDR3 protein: CATLSGDEQYF

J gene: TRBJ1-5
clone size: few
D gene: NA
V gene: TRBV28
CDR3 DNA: TGTGCCAGCAGTCCCCTCAGGATCAATCAGCCCCAGCATTTT
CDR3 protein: CASSPLRINQPQHF

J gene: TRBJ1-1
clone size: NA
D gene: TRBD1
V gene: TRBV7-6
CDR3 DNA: TGTGCCAGCAGCCCCGATTACTTGACAGGGGAGGCTGAAGCTTTCTTT
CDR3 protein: CASSPDYLTGEAEAFF

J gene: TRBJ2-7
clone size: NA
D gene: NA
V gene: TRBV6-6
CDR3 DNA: TGTGCCAGCACGCATCCCGGCTACGAGCAGTACTTC
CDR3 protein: CASTHPGYEQYF

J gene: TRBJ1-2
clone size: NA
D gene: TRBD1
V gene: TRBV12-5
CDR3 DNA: TGTGCTAGTGGTCCTTGGGGACAGGGGAACAACTATGGCTACACCTTC
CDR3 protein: CASGPWGQGNNYGYTF

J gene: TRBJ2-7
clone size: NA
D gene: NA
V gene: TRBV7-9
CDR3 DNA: TGTGCCAGCAGCCCAGGGGACATCACCTACGAGCAGTACTTC
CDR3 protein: CASSPGDITYEQYF

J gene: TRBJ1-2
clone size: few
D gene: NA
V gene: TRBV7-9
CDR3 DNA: TGTGCCAGCAGCTTAGTGACAGGCGGATATGGCTACACCTTC
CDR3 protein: CASSLVTGGYGYTF

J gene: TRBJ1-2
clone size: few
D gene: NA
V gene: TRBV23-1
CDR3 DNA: TGCGCCAGCAGTTTCCCCGGGGGAGAGGGCTATGGCTACACCTTC
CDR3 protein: CASSFPGGEGYGYTF

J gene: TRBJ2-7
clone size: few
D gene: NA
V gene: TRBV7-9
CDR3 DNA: TGTGCCAGCAGCTTAAGGGAGCAGTACTTC
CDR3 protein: CASSLREQYF

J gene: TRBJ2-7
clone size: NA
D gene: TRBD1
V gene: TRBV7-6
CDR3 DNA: TGTGCCAGCAGCTTAGGACAGGGGATGGGCTACGAGCAGTACTTC
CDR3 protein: CASSLGQGMGYEQYF

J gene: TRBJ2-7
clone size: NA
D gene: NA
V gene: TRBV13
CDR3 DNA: TGTGCCAGCAGCTTAGCGGGGTTCGAGCAGTACTTC
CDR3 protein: CASSLAGFEQYF